These T cell receptor beta chains were read from a single sample in a study of blood T cell repertoires in COVID-19. Libraries were prepared by immunoSEQ multiplex PCR; TCRdb keeps only in-frame clonotypes and omits some of them. Seen here are roughly 330,000 clones, over 80% observed once, and the top ten hold roughly a tenth. What was sequenced was peripheral blood. The receptor set was obtained from a man aged 25 to 40 with COVID-19, enrolled during active disease. The CDR3 runs from the conserved cysteine through the conserved F or W. The D gene is left open where the match is weak. The listing skips clone size in some rows; elsewhere it reads once, few, many or a size class.

d_call j_call v_call cdr3_length clone_size cdr3_nt cdr3_aa
TRBD2 TRBJ2-7 TRBV18 20 - TGTGCCAGCTCACCAAGGGGTGGGGGATCGACTAGCGGAAGACCCTACGAGCAGTACTTC CASSPRGGGSTSGRPYEQYF
- TRBJ2-6 TRBV9 15 - TGTGCCAGCAGCGTCGGGGACTCAGGGGCCAACGTCCTGACTTTC CASSVGDSGANVLTF
- TRBJ2-7 TRBV6-2/TRBV6-3 14 - TGTGCCAGCAGCTTCGACAGCCCCCTTGACGAGCAGTACTTC CASSFDSPLDEQYF
- TRBJ2-3 TRBV5-5 16 - TGTGCCAGCAGCCTCCCTGGACTATCCGGCACAGATACGCAGTATTTT CASSLPGLSGTDTQYF
- TRBJ1-5 TRBV30 15 - TGTGCCTGGAACATGGGAGGAGATAGCAATCAGCCCCAGCATTTT CAWNMGGDSNQPQHF
- TRBJ1-4 TRBV7-8 12 - TGTGCCAGCAGCCATGCGAATGAAAAACTGTTTTTT CASSHANEKLFF
- TRBJ2-5 TRBV11-3 13 - TGTGCCAGCAGTAGCGGACTCCAAGAGACCCAGTACTTC CASSSGLQETQYF
- TRBJ1-2 TRBV5-6 16 - TGTGCCAGCAGCTTAGTGGTTGGCCCCTCTAACTATGGCTACACCTTC CASSLVVGPSNYGYTF
- TRBJ2-7 TRBV11-2 14 - TGTGCCAGCAAATTCTCCGGCGGTTCCTACGAGCAGTACTTC CASKFSGGSYEQYF
TRBD1 TRBJ2-5 TRBV4-1 15 - TGCGCCAGCAGCCAAGATGAGGGGGCGGGAGAGACCCAGTACTTC CASSQDEGAGETQYF
- TRBJ2-3 TRBV18 15 - TGTGCCAGCTCACCACCGGGGGGGCGGACAGATACGCAGTATTTT CASSPPGGRTDTQYF
- TRBJ1-1 TRBV25-1 14 - TGTGCCAGCAGTCGCTACAGGGATGACACTGAAGCTTTCTTT CASSRYRDDTEAFF
- TRBJ1-1 TRBV9 14 - TGTGCCAGCAGCGAAGGGGTGCTGAACACTGAAGCTTTCTTT CASSEGVLNTEAFF
- TRBJ1-3 TRBV11-2 16 few TGTGCCAGCAGCTTAGGGGCCAGGGTGTCTGGAAACACCATATATTTT CASSLGARVSGNTIYF
- TRBJ2-5 TRBV7-3 13 - TGTGCCAGCAGCCGCGGCTCCGAAGAGACCCAGTACTTC CASSRGSEETQYF
TRBD2 TRBJ2-3 TRBV7-7 18 - TGTGCCAGCAGCTTAGCCACTAGCGGGAGGTGGAGCACAGATACGCAGTATTTT CASSLATSGRWSTDTQYF
- TRBJ2-3 TRBV11-2 13 - TGTGCCAGCAGCCCTGTTGGCCGGGGTACGCAGTATTTT CASSPVGRGTQYF
- TRBJ1-2 TRBV6-6 16 - TGTGCCAGCAGCTCCCAAATGGCAGAGAGGAACTATGGCTACACCTTC CASSSQMAERNYGYTF
- TRBJ2-5 TRBV9 13 once TGTGCCAGCAGCGTTAGCGTTCAAGAGACCCAGTACTTC CASSVSVQETQYF
- TRBJ2-5 TRBV12-3/TRBV12-4 12 - TGTGCCAGCAGTTTCTCTCAAGAGACCCAGTACTTC CASSFSQETQYF
TRBD1 TRBJ2-2 TRBV6-6 14 once TGTGCCAGCACCCGGGACAGCTACACCGGGGAGCTGTTTTTT CASTRDSYTGELFF
TRBD1 TRBJ2-7 TRBV19 15 - TGTGCCAGTAGTATATCGCAGGGGGTGTCCTACGAGCAGTACTTC CASSISQGVSYEQYF
TRBD1 TRBJ1-5 TRBV2 15 - TGTGCCAGCAGGGAGGGGACAGGGGGCAATCAGCCCCAGCATTTT CASREGTGGNQPQHF
- TRBJ1-2 TRBV19 14 - TGTGCCAGTAGTATTTTCGGGGGGGCCTATGGCTACACCTTC CASSIFGGAYGYTF
- TRBJ2-2 TRBV5-6 15 - TGTGCCAGCAGCTTTGGCCTACTTCGGGGCGGGGAGCTGTTTTTT CASSFGLLRGGELFF
- TRBJ2-7 TRBV6-2/TRBV6-3 13 - TGTGCCAGCAGTTTTCTACGGGACTACGAGCAGTACTTC CASSFLRDYEQYF
- TRBJ1-2 TRBV28 11 - TGTGCCAGCAGTTCCCTGTATGGCTACACCTTC CASSSLYGYTF
TRBD2 TRBJ2-7 TRBV28 13 - TGTGCCAGCAGGGCTAGCGGGAGCGGCGAGCAGTACTTC CASRASGSGEQYF
- TRBJ2-1 TRBV18 16 - TGTGCCAGCTCACCCGGGAGCGTCAAGTGGTACAATGAGCAGTTCTTC CASSPGSVKWYNEQFF
- TRBJ2-3 TRBV11-2 13 - TGTGCCAGCAGCTTAGATCGGTCAGATACGCAGTATTTT CASSLDRSDTQYF
TRBD1 TRBJ2-5 TRBV20-1 11 few TGCAGCTTAACAGGGGTGGAGACCCAGTACTTC CSLTGVETQYF
TRBD1 TRBJ2-7 TRBV10-3 12 - TGTGCCATCAGGGGAACAGGGGGCGAGCAGTACTTC CAIRGTGGEQYF
TRBD1 TRBJ2-2 TRBV5-1 14 few TGCGCCAGCAGCTTCGGGACAGAAGGCGGGGAGCTGTTTTTT CASSFGTEGGELFF
- TRBJ1-4 TRBV2 17 - TGTGCCAGCAGTGACCGTGGAGGACTTGCAACTAATGAAAAACTGTTTTTT CASSDRGGLATNEKLFF
- TRBJ2-3 TRBV7-9 16 - TGTGCCAGCAGCCCTAGGGGGGGCGACAGAGCAGATACGCAGTATTTT CASSPRGGDRADTQYF
- TRBJ2-5 TRBV3-1/TRBV3-2 14 - TGTGCCAGCAGCCAAGATCACAGGGAAGAGACCCAGTACTTC CASSQDHREETQYF
- TRBJ1-2 TRBV1 19 - TGCACCAGCAACCCTACGCCGGAACAGGGCGCAATAGCTTACTATGGCTACACCTTC CTSNPTPEQGAIAYYGYTF
- TRBJ2-1 TRBV11-1 16 - TGTGCCAGCAGCTTAATGCGGGGCTTTACCTACAATGAGCAGTTCTTC CASSLMRGFTYNEQFF
- TRBJ1-2 TRBV19 13 - TGTGCCAGTGGACAGTTACTAAACTATGGCTACACCTTC CASGQLLNYGYTF
- TRBJ1-2 TRBV12-3/TRBV12-4 13 once TGTGCCAGCAGTTCAGGGGCTGAGGTTGGCTACACCTTC CASSSGAEVGYTF
TRBD2 TRBJ2-1 TRBV7-9 18 - TGTGCCAGCAGCCAGGGTCTTTTCGCGGGAGGGGTAAACAATGAGCAGTTCTTC CASSQGLFAGGVNNEQFF
- TRBJ2-7 TRBV11-3 12 - TGTGCCAGCAGCTTAGGCAGCTACGAGCAGTACTTC CASSLGSYEQYF
- TRBJ2-4 TRBV28 20 - TGTGCCAGCAGTTTATACGGGCCGGGGAACCCTACGGTTAGCAAAAACATTCAGTACTTC CASSLYGPGNPTVSKNIQYF
- TRBJ1-5 TRBV18 15 - TGTGCCAGCTCACCACCGGCGGGGGGAAATCAGCCCCAGCATTTT CASSPPAGGNQPQHF
- TRBJ1-1 TRBV2 14 once TGTGCCAGCAGTGAGGTGGCCGTGAACACTGAAGCTTTCTTT CASSEVAVNTEAFF
TRBD1 TRBJ1-2 TRBV6-5 15 - TGTGCCAGCAGTTGGAGGACAGGGGCCAACTATGGCTACACCTTC CASSWRTGANYGYTF
TRBD2 TRBJ2-1 TRBV28 14 - TGTGCCAGCAGAAATAGCGGGAGCGACCGTGAGCAGTTCTTC CASRNSGSDREQFF
TRBD1 TRBJ2-7 TRBV19 16 - TGTGCCAGTAGTATGGTGGGACAGGGGAGGACCTACGAGCAGTACTTC CASSMVGQGRTYEQYF
- TRBJ1-6 TRBV28 16 - TGTGCCAGCAGTTTCTCCGGGACATACGATAATTCACCCCTCCACTTT CASSFSGTYDNSPLHF
- TRBJ2-1 TRBV28 15 - TGTGCCAGCAGCTCCCCTACCGGTCTATACAATGAGCAGTTCTTC CASSSPTGLYNEQFF
TRBD1 TRBJ1-2 TRBV7-9 16 - TGTGCCAGCAGCCCAACTAAAAAGACAGGGGACGATGGCTACACCTTC CASSPTKKTGDDGYTF
- TRBJ1-1 TRBV11-3 14 - TGTGCCAGCAGCTTATTAGGGCGGGCCACTGAAGCTTTCTTT CASSLLGRATEAFF
TRBD2 TRBJ2-4 TRBV30 17 few TGTGCCTGGAGTGTAGCGGGAGGGCTCATAGCCAAAAACATTCAGTACTTC CAWSVAGGLIAKNIQYF
TRBD1 TRBJ2-3 TRBV12-5 16 - TGTGCTAGTGGTGCTGACAGGGCCCACCCCGGAGATACGCAGTATTTT CASGADRAHPGDTQYF
- TRBJ1-5 TRBV27 15 - TGTGCCAGCAGCCGGGGAGGGCCAGGGAATCAGCCCCAGCATTTT CASSRGGPGNQPQHF